A selection of T cell receptor beta chains follows, all from one sample in a study of blood T cell repertoires in COVID-19. Using immunoSEQ multiplex PCR, the repertoire was profiled, and TCRdb retains in-frame clones only, with some absent. This sample has fewer than 250,000 clones, with about 89% found just once. Material: peripheral blood. The source of these receptors is a woman aged 55-69 years who had recovered from COVID-19. Both conserved end residues are trimmed from each CDR3. Clone size is given for some rows only: seen once, a few or many times, or a class if the clone is expanded.

clone_size: .; v_call: TRBV2; j_call: TRBJ2-1; cdr3_length: 13; cdr3_aa: ASYKDRGAYNEQF
clone_size: .; v_call: TRBV19; j_call: TRBJ2-5; cdr3_length: 12; cdr3_aa: ASSRTGQGETQY
clone_size: .; v_call: TRBV15; j_call: TRBJ2-7; cdr3_length: 16; cdr3_aa: ATSKGLAGGRLLYEQY
clone_size: once; v_call: TRBV28; j_call: TRBJ2-7; cdr3_length: 12; cdr3_aa: ASSWVRDFDEQY
clone_size: .; v_call: TRBV23-1; j_call: TRBJ1-1; cdr3_length: 11; cdr3_aa: ASSQAKNTEAF
clone_size: .; v_call: TRBV19; j_call: TRBJ1-2; cdr3_length: 13; cdr3_aa: ASSIEADRGYGYT
clone_size: .; v_call: TRBV28; j_call: TRBJ1-6; cdr3_length: 12; cdr3_aa: ASTGQNYNSPLH
clone_size: .; v_call: TRBV7-8; j_call: TRBJ1-2; cdr3_length: 12; cdr3_aa: ASSLEGSLFGYT
clone_size: once; v_call: TRBV11-3; j_call: TRBJ2-2; cdr3_length: 11; cdr3_aa: ASSFVNTGELF
clone_size: .; v_call: TRBV2; j_call: TRBJ1-4; cdr3_length: 11; cdr3_aa: ASRAEVNEKLF
clone_size: .; v_call: TRBV28; j_call: TRBJ2-1; cdr3_length: 16; cdr3_aa: ASSSTSGGYFRYNEQF
clone_size: .; v_call: TRBV6-1; j_call: TRBJ1-5; cdr3_length: 14; cdr3_aa: ASSVALRQNNQPQH
clone_size: .; v_call: TRBV7-2; j_call: TRBJ2-7; cdr3_length: 11; cdr3_aa: ASSLAGSDRPY
clone_size: once; v_call: TRBV2; j_call: TRBJ1-6; cdr3_length: 12; cdr3_aa: ASSVQGFNSPLH
clone_size: few; v_call: TRBV6-5; j_call: TRBJ1-1; cdr3_length: 12; cdr3_aa: ASRGGEDDTEAF
clone_size: .; v_call: TRBV4-2; j_call: TRBJ1-6; cdr3_length: 14; cdr3_aa: ASSLASGTGVSPLH
clone_size: .; v_call: TRBV4-1; j_call: TRBJ1-5; cdr3_length: 16; cdr3_aa: ASSQDFRQGAFNQPQH
clone_size: .; v_call: TRBV2; j_call: TRBJ2-3; cdr3_length: 15; cdr3_aa: ASGRDRTSGGRNTQY
clone_size: .; v_call: TRBV9; j_call: TRBJ2-7; cdr3_length: 12; cdr3_aa: ASSMTGETYEQY